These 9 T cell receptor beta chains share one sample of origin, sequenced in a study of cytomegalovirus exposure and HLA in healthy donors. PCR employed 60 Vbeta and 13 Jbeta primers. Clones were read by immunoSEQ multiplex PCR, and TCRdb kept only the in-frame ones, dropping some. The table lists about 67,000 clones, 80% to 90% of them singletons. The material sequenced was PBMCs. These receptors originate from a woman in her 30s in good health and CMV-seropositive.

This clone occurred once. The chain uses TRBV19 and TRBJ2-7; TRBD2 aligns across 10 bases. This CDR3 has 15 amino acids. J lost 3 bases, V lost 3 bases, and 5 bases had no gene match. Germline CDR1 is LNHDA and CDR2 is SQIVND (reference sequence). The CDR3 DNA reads TGTGCCAGTAGTATCCTGACTAGCGGGCACTACGAGCAGTACTTC. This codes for CASSILTSGHYEQYF.

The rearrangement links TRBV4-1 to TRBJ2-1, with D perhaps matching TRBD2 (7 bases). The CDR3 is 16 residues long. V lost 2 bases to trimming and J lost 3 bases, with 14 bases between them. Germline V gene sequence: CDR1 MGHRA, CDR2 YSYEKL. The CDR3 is CASSQLARGGYNEQFF. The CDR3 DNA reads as TGCGCCAGCAGCCAACTAGCGAGGGGGGGCTACAATGAGCAGTTCTTC.

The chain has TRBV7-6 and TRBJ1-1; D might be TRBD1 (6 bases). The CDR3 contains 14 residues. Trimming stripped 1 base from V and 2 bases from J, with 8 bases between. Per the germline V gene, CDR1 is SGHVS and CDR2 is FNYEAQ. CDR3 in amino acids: CASSLVTGNTEAFF. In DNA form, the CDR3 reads TGTGCCAGCAGCTTAGTGACAGGAAACACTGAAGCTTTCTTT.

The CDR3 region is CASSSGLYEQYF. The CDR3 DNA sequence: TGTGCCAGCAGTTCGGGACTCTACGAGCAGTACTTC. The J gene is TRBJ2-7, the V gene TRBV6-5; D may be TRBD2 (6 bases). Deletions cut 4 bases from V and 3 bases from J, with 7 bases between. The CDR3 is made up of 12 amino acids. Germline assignment: CDR1 MNHEY and CDR2 SVGAGI.

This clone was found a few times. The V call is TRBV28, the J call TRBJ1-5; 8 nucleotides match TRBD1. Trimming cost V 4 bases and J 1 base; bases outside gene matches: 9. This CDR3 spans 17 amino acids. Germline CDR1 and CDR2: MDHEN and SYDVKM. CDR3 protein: CASSWGQVLGSNQPQHF. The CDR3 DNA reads TGTGCCAGCAGTTGGGGACAGGTACTAGGGAGCAATCAGCCCCAGCATTTT.

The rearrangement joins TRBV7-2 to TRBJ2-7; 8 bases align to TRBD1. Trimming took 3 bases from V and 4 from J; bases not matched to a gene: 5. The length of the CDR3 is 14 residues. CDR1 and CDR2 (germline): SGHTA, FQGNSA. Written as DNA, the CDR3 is TGTGCCAGCAGCTTGGACAGGGTTGGGTACGAGCAGTACTTC. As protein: CASSLDRVGYEQYF.

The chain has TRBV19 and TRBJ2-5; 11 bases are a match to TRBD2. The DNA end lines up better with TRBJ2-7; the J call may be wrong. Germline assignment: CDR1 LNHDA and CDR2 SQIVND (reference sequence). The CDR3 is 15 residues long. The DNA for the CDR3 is TGTGCCAGTAGTTGGCTAGCGGGAGGCTCCTACGAGCAGTACTTC. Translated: CASSWLAGGSYEQYF.

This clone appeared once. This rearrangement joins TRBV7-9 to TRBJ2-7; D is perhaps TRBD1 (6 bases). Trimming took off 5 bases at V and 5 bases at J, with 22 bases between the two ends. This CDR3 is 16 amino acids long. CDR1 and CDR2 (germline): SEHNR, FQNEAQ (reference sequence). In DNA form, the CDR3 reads TGTGCCAGCAGCCTCGGAACAGGGTCGAGGCTGGACGAGCAGTACTTC. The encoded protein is CASSLGTGSRLDEQYF.

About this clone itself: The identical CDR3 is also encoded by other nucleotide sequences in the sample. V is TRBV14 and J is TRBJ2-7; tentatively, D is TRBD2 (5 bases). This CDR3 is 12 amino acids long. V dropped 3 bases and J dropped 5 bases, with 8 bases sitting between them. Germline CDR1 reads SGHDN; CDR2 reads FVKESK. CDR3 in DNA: TGTGCCAGCAGCCACGCGGGTAACGAGCAGTACTTC. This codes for CASSHAGNEQYF. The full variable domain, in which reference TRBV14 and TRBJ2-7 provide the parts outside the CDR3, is EAGVTQFPSHSVIEKGQTVTLRCDPISGHDNLYWYRRVMGKEIKFLLHFVKESKQDESGMPNNRFLAERTGGTYSTLKVQPAELEDSGVYFCASSHAGNEQYFGPGTRLTVT.